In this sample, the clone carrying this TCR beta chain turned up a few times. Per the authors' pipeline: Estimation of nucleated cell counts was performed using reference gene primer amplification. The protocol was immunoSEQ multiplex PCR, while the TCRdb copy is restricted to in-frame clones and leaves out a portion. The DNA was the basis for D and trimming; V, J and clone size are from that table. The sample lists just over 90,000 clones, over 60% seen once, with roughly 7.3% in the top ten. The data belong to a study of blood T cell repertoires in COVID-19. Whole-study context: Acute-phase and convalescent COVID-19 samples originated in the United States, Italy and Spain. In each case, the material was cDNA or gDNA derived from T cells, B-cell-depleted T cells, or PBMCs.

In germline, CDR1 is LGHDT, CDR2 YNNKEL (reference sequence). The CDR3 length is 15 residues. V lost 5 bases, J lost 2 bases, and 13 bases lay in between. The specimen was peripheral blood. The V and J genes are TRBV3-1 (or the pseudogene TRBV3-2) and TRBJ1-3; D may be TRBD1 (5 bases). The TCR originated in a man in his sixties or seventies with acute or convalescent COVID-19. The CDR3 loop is CASSFDSTAGNTIYF. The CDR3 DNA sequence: TGTGCCAGCAGCTTTGACAGTACCGCTGGAAACACCATATATTTT.